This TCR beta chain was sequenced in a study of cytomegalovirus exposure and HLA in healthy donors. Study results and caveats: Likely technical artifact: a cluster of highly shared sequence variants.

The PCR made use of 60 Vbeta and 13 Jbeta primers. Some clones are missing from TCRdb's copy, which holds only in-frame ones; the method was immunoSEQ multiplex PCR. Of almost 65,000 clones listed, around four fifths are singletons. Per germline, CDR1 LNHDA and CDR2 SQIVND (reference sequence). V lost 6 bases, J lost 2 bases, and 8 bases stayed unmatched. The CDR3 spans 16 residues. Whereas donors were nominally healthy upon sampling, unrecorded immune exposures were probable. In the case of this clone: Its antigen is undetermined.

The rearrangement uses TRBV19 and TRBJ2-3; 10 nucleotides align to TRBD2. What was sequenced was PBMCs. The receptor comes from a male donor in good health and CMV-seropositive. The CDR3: CASSNLAGDITDTQYF. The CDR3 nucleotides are TGTGCCAGTAGCAACCTAGCGGGAGACATCACAGATACGCAGTATTTT.